This TCR beta chain was identified during a study of blood T cell repertoires in COVID-19. Using immunoSEQ multiplex PCR, the repertoire was profiled, and TCRdb retains in-frame clones only, with some absent. The sample consists of 70,000 to 90,000 clones, 90% of them appearing once. Germline loops: CDR1 MRHNA, CDR2 SNTAGT. V was clipped by 6 bases and J by 0 bases, with 12 bases between them. The CDR3 has 15 residues. Sequences were obtained from peripheral blood. The gene calls are TRBV6-4 and TRBJ2-1, with D possibly TRBD1 on 6 matching bases. The origin of this receptor is a human donor in a cohort sampled during active COVID-19. For the CDR3, the DNA is TGTGCCAGCAGAAGGGACATAAACTCCTACAATGAGCAGTTCTTC. This gives the protein CASRRDINSYNEQFF.